This TCR beta chain was found in a study of chemoradiotherapy in HPV16-positive cancers. Overall study: Candidate HPV-specific clones and shared TCR motifs came from a couple of HPV16-positive patients.

Study-wide results and caveats: For HPV16-positive patients, expanding HPV-responsive T cells associated with longer recurrence-free survival. Candidate HPV-specific clones and E7-related TCR motifs grew in tumor during treatment.

The repertoire was sequenced with immunoSEQ multiplex PCR; TCRdb's copy has only in-frame clones and lacks some. This sample has around 7,100 clones, with approximately 74% found just once. Over chemoradiotherapy, repertoires were sampled more than once. This CDR3 is built from 13 residues. The V end lost 6 bases, the J end lost 1 base, and 12 bases lay between the germline ends. Germline V gene sequence: CDR1 SQVTM, CDR2 ANQGSEA. Details on this clone: Its antigen is currently unknown.

J is TRBJ1-1 and V is TRBV29-1, with D perhaps TRBD1 (6 bases). The sequenced sample was tumor tissue, obtained from a patient who underwent chemoradiotherapy. This sequence was found in a human donor with HPV-associated anogenital cancer. This CDR3 is CSVGQLTNTEAFF. In nucleotides, the CDR3 is TGCAGCGTAGGACAGTTGACGAACACTGAAGCTTTCTTT.